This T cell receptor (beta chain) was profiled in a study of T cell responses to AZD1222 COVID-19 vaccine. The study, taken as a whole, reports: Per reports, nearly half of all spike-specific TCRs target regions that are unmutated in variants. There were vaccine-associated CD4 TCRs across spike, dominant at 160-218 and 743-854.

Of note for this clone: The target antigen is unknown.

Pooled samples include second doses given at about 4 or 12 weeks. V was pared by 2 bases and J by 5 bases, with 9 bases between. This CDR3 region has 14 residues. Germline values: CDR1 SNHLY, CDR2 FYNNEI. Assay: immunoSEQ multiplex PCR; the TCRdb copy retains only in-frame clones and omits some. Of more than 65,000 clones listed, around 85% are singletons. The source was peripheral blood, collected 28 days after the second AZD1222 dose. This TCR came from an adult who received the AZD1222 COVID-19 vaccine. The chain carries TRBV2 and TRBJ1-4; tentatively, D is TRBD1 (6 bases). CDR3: CASSERGRNEKLFF. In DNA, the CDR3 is TGTGCCAGCAGTGAAAGGGGGAGGAATGAAAAACTGTTTTTT.